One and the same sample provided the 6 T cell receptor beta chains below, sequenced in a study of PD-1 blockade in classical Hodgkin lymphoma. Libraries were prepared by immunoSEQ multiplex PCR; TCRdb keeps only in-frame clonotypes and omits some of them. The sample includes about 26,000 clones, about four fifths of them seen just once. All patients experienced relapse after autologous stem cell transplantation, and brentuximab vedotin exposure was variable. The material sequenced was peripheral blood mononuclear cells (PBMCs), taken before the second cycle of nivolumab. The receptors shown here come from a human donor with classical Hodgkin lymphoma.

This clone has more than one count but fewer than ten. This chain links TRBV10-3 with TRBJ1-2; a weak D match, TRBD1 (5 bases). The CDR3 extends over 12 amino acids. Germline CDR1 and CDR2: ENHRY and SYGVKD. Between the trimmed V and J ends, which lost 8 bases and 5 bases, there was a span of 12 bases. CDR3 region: CAISRVGYGYTF. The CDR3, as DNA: TGTGCCATCTCCAGGGTGGGATATGGCTACACCTTC.

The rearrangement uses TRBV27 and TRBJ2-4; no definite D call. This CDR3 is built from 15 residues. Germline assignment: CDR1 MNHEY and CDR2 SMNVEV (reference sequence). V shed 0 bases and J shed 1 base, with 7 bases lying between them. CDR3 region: CASSLSYAAKNIQYF. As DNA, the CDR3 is TGTGCCAGCAGTTTATCGTACGCGGCCAAAAACATTCAGTACTTC.

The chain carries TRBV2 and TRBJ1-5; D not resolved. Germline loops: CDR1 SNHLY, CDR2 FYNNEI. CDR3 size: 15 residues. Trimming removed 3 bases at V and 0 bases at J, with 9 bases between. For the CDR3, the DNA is TGTGCCAGCAGTGACGATAAATATAGCAATCAGCCCCAGCATTTT. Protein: CASSDDKYSNQPQHF.

CDR3: CASFGNHGRTLHF. The CDR3 bases are TGTGCCAGCTTCGGTAATCACGGTCGAACCCTCCACTTT. V gene TRBV6-5 combines with J gene TRBJ1-6; the D is unclear. CDR1 MNHEY and CDR2 SVGAGI come from the germline V gene. V lost 8 bases to trimming and J lost 14 bases, with 19 bases between them. The CDR3 runs to 13 residues.

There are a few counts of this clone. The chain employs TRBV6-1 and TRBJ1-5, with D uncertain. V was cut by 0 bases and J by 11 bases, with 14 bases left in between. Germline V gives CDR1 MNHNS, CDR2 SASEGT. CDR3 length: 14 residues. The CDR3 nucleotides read TGTGCCAGCAGTGAAGCTCAGTCCGGGAAGACCCAGCATTTT. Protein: CASSEAQSGKTQHF.

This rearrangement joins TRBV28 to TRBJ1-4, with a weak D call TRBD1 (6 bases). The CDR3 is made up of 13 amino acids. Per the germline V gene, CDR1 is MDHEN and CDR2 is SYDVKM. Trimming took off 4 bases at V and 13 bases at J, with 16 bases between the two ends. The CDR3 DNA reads TGTGCCAGCAGTTCCCACGTGGGGGGGCGACTGTTTTTT. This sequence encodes CASSSHVGGRLFF.